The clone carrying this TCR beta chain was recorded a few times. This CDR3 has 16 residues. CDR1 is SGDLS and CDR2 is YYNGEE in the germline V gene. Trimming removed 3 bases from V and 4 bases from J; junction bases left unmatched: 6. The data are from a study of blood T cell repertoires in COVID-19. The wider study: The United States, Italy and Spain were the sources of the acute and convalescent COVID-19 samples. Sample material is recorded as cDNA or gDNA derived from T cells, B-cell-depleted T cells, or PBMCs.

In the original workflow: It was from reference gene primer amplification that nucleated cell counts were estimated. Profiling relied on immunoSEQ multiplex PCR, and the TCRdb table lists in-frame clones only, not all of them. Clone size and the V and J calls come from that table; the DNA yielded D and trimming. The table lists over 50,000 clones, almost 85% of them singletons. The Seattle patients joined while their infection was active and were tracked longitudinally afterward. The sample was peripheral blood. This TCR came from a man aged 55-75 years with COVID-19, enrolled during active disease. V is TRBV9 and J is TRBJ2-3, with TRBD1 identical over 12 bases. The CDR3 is CASSEGDRGRADTQYF. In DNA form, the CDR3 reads TGTGCCAGCAGCGAAGGGGACAGGGGGCGCGCAGATACGCAGTATTTT. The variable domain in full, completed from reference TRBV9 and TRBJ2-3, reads DSGVTQTPKHLITATGQRVTLRCSPRSGDLSVYWYQQSLDQGLQFLIQYYNGEERAKGNILERFSAQQFPDLHSELNLSSLELGDSALYFCASSEGDRGRADTQYFGPGTRLTVL.